Listed below are T cell receptor beta chains from one sample, sequenced in a study of response to subunit inactivated influenza vaccine. TCRdb recomputed calls from the RT-PCR reads with MiXCR, one row per CDR3 protein. Found here are about 520,000 distinct CDR3 sequences, about 25% of them singletons; the top ten hold about 1.9%. Specimen: CD4+ T cells sorted from PBMCs, collected roughly 5 days after vaccination. These receptor sequences come from a man aged 50-60 years who received an inactivated influenza vaccine. CDR3s include the opening cysteine and the closing phenylalanine or tryptophan. A D gene is named only where the DNA matches it firmly. Size is omitted from some rows. Given values are once, few, many or a class for expanded clones.

size,D,length,V,J,DNA,CDR3
NA,TRBD2,16,TRBV3-1,TRBJ2-7,TGTGCCAGCAGCCAATCCCCGGGACTAGCCTCCTACGAGCAGTACTTC,CASSQSPGLASYEQYF
NA,TRBD1,14,TRBV15,TRBJ1-1,TGTGCCACCAGCATAGGGACAGGGTGGACTGAAGCTTTCTTT,CATSIGTGWTEAFF
few,TRBD2,16,TRBV3-1,TRBJ2-3,TGTGCCAGCTCCCACACTAGCGGGAGGCGAAAGGATACGCAGTATTTT,CASSHTSGRRKDTQYF
few,NA,14,TRBV2,TRBJ2-7,TGTGCCAGCAGTCGGGGAGCTGTCTCCTACGAGCAGTACTTC,CASSRGAVSYEQYF
NA,NA,14,TRBV4-1,TRBJ2-2,TGCGCCAGCAGCCAAGATTCGCTGACCGGGGAGCTGTTTTTT,CASSQDSLTGELFF
NA,NA,16,TRBV12-3/TRBV12-4,TRBJ2-1,TGTGCCAGCAGTCTTACCGTCCGGGGGACCTACAATGAGCAGTTCTTC,CASSLTVRGTYNEQFF
few,TRBD2,15,TRBV9,TRBJ2-5,TGTGCCAGCAGCGTAGGGCTAGCGGAGAAAGAGACCCAGTACTTC,CASSVGLAEKETQYF
NA,NA,15,TRBV5-1,TRBJ1-6,TGCGCCAGCAGCTTGGTTACGGGGAGGAGCTCACGCCTCCACTTT,CASSLVTGRSSRLHF
few,NA,15,TRBV5-6,TRBJ2-3,TGTGCCAGCAGCTGGATTCTGGGGACTCCGAATACGCAGTATTTT,CASSWILGTPNTQYF
medium-sized,TRBD2,17,TRBV7-2,TRBJ2-7,TGTGCCAGCAGCTTTTCAACTAGCGGGAATGGGGGCTACGAGCAGTACTTC,CASSFSTSGNGGYEQYF
NA,TRBD1,16,TRBV12-3/TRBV12-4,TRBJ2-2,TGTGCCAGCAGCCACCGACAGGGATCCAACACCGGGGAGCTGTTTTTT,CASSHRQGSNTGELFF
few,TRBD2,16,TRBV6-1,TRBJ2-2,TGTGCCAGCGGACGGAGGCTAGCGGGCCCCACCGGGGAGCTGTTTTTT,CASGRRLAGPTGELFF
NA,TRBD1,16,TRBV20-1,TRBJ2-3,TGCAGTGCTAGAGACCCAACAGGGGGCGCGGGGGTTACGCAGTATTTT,CSARDPTGGAGVTQYF
NA,NA,12,TRBV10-3,TRBJ2-1,TGTGCCATCAGCCCTCCAGGGAGAGAGCAGTTCTTC,CAISPPGREQFF
once,NA,15,TRBV29-1,TRBJ1-3,TGCAGCGTTGTCTCCAGGGGATTCTCTGGAAACACCATATATTTT,CSVVSRGFSGNTIYF
NA,NA,16,TRBV7-9,TRBJ2-3,TGTGCCAGCAGCCCCCAGATAGCGGAAAGCACAGATACGCAGTATTTT,CASSPQIAESTDTQYF
NA,TRBD2,17,TRBV12-5,TRBJ2-1,TGTGCTAGTGGTTTGGTACCTTCGGGAGGGGCCTACAATGAGCAGTTCTTC,CASGLVPSGGAYNEQFF
NA,NA,14,TRBV3-1,TRBJ1-4,TGTGCCAGCAGCCAAGAGGCAGGGGCGGAAAAACTGTTTTTT,CASSQEAGAEKLFF
NA,TRBD1,15,TRBV5-6,TRBJ1-3,TGTGCCAGCAGCTGGGAACAGGGGGCTGGAAACACCATATATTTT,CASSWEQGAGNTIYF
few,NA,15,TRBV9,TRBJ1-5,TGTGCCAGCAGCGTAGGCACCATTCTAAATCAGCCCCAGCATTTT,CASSVGTILNQPQHF
few,TRBD1,15,TRBV6-5,TRBJ1-1,TGTGCCAGCAGTTACTCGTTCAGGGGGCTGAGTGAAGCTTTCTTT,CASSYSFRGLSEAFF
few,NA,12,TRBV5-1,TRBJ1-1,TGCGCCAGCAGCAGGACGGAGGGAGAAGCTTTCTTT,CASSRTEGEAFF
few,NA,16,TRBV4-3,TRBJ1-4,TGCGCCAGCAGCCAAGATTGGGGCAGGGGTCTTGAAAAACTGTTTTTT,CASSQDWGRGLEKLFF
NA,TRBD1,13,TRBV11-1,TRBJ2-7,TGTGCCAGCAGCTTATGGGACAGTCTCGAGCAGTACTTC,CASSLWDSLEQYF
NA,NA,12,TRBV7-3,TRBJ2-1,TGTGCCAGCAGCCAGGGGAGAAATGAGCAGTTCTTC,CASSQGRNEQFF
NA,NA,13,TRBV5-1,TRBJ2-7,TGCGCCAGCAGCCCGGACAATCCCTACGAGCAGTACTTC,CASSPDNPYEQYF
once,NA,14,TRBV6-2/TRBV6-3,TRBJ2-7,TGTGCCAGCAGTTACTCCGGTTTCGGCTACGAGCAGTACTTC,CASSYSGFGYEQYF
NA,NA,18,TRBV7-2,TRBJ2-4,TGTGCCAGCAGCTTAGCCCAGGCAGGGGAACTAGCCAAAAACATTCAGTACTTC,CASSLAQAGELAKNIQYF
NA,TRBD1,15,TRBV4-3,TRBJ1-1,TGCGCCAGCAGCCAAGCCGGGACAGGGCATACTGAAGCTTTCTTT,CASSQAGTGHTEAFF
NA,NA,14,TRBV12-3/TRBV12-4,TRBJ2-2,TGTGCCAGCAGGCCGGGACACGCCACCGGGGAGCTGTTTTTT,CASRPGHATGELFF
NA,NA,16,TRBV12-3/TRBV12-4,TRBJ2-7,TGTGCCAGAAGTGATCCGGGACAAACGGCTTCCTACGAGCAGTACTTC,CARSDPGQTASYEQYF
NA,NA,11,TRBV9,TRBJ1-2,TGTGCCAGCAGCGGGGACGGCGGCTACACCTTC,CASSGDGGYTF
NA,TRBD1,15,TRBV19,TRBJ1-1,TGTGCCAGTAGCAAGGGGGCCATTGCTTGGGCTGAAGCTTTCTTT,CASSKGAIAWAEAFF
once,NA,15,TRBV12-3/TRBV12-4,TRBJ1-2,TGTGCCAGCAGTTTCGAGACAGCCAAAAACTATGGCTACACCTTC,CASSFETAKNYGYTF
NA,NA,15,TRBV7-9,TRBJ2-1,TGTGCCAGCAGCTTAGGGCTCCTATCAACCAATGAGCAGTTCTTC,CASSLGLLSTNEQFF
many,NA,14,TRBV5-1,TRBJ2-5,TGCGCCAGCAGCCCTAATAGTAGGAGGGAGACCCAGTACTTC,CASSPNSRRETQYF
NA,TRBD2,16,TRBV7-2,TRBJ2-1,TGTGCCAGCAGCAGGGGGCTAGCGGGAGGAAACAATGAGCAGTTCTTC,CASSRGLAGGNNEQFF
NA,NA,14,TRBV9,TRBJ2-3,TGTGCCAGCAGCGTAGAACCCATCACAGATACGCAGTATTTT,CASSVEPITDTQYF
NA,TRBD2,15,TRBV20-1,TRBJ2-3,TGCAGTGCTAGGGAACCGGGACTAAACACAGATACGCAGTATTTT,CSAREPGLNTDTQYF
few,NA,14,TRBV5-1,TRBJ2-5,TGCGCCAGCAGCTTGGGGCAGAGGCAAGAGACCCAGTACTTC,CASSLGQRQETQYF
NA,TRBD2,16,TRBV10-3,TRBJ2-5,TGTGCCATCAGTGAGCTAGCGGGGGGCGAACAAGAGACCCAGTACTTC,CAISELAGGEQETQYF
NA,NA,13,TRBV7-2,TRBJ2-5,TGTGCCAGCCGGCCCGGAATGGAAGAGACCCAGTACTTC,CASRPGMEETQYF
NA,NA,15,TRBV5-1,TRBJ1-1,TGCGCCAGCAGCTTAGCTCTGACAGCTCTCACTGAAGCTTTCTTT,CASSLALTALTEAFF
few,TRBD2,16,TRBV5-4,TRBJ2-1,TGTGCCAGCAGCCGTAGCGGGAGCAGAAGCTACAATGAGCAGTTCTTC,CASSRSGSRSYNEQFF
many,NA,12,TRBV20-1,TRBJ1-1,TGCAGTGCTAGGGGCCAGGGATCTGAAGCTTTCTTT,CSARGQGSEAFF
few,TRBD2,15,TRBV4-3,TRBJ2-1,TGCGCCAGCAGCCAGCTAGCGGGGAGCCCCAATGAGCAGTTCTTC,CASSQLAGSPNEQFF
NA,TRBD2,14,TRBV24-1,TRBJ2-3,TGTGCCACCAGGGGGGGACTAGCGTTAGATACGCAGTATTTT,CATRGGLALDTQYF